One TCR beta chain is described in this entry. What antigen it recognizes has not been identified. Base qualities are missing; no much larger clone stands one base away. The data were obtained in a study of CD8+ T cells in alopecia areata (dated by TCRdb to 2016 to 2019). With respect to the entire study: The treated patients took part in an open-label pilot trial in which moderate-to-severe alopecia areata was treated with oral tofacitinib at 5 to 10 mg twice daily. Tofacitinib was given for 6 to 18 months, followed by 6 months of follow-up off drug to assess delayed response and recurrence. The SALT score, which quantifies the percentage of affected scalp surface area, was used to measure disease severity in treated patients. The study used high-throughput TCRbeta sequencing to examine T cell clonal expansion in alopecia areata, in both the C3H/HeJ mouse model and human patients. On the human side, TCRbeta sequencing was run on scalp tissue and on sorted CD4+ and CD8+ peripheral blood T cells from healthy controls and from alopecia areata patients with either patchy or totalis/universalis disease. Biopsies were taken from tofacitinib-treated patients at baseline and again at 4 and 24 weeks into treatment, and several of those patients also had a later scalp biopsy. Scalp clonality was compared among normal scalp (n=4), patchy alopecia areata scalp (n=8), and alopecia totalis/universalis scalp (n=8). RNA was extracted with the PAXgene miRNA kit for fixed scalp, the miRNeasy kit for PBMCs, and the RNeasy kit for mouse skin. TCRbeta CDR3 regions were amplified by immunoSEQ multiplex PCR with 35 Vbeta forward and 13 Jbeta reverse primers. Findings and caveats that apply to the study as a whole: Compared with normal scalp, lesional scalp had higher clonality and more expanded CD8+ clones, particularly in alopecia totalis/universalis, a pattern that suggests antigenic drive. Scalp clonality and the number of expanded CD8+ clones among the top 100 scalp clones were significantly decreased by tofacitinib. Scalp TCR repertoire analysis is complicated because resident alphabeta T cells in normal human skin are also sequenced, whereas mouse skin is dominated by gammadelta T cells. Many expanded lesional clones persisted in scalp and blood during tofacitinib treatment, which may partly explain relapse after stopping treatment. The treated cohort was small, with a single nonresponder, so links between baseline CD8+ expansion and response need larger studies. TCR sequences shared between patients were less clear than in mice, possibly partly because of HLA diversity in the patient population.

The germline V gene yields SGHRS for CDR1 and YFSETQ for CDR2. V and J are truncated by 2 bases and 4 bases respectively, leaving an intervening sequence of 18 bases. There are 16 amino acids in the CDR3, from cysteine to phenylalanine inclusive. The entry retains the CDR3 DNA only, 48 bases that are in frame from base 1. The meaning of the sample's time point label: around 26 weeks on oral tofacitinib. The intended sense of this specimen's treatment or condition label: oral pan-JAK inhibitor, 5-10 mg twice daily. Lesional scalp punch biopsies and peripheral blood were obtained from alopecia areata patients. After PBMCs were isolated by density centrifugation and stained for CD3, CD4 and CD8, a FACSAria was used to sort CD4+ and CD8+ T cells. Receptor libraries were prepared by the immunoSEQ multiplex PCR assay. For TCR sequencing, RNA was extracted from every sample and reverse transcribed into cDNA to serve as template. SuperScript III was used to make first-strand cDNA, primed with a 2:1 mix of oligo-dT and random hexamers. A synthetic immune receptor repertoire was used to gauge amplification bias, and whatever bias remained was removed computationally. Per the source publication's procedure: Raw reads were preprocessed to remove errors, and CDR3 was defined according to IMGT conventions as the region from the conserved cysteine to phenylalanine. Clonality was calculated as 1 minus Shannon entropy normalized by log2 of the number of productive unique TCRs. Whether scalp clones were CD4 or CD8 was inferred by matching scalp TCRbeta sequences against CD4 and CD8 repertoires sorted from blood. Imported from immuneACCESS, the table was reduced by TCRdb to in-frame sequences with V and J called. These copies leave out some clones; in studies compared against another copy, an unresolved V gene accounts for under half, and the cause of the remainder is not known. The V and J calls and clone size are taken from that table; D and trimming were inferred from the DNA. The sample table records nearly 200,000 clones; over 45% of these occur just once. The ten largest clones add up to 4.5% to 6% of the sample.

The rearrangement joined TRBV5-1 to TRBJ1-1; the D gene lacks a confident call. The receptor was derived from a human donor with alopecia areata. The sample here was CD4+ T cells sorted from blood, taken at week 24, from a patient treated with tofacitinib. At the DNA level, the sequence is TGCGCCAGCAGCTTTAAGGTGGGGTCGGGGAGCACTGAAGCTTTCTTT. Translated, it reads CASSFKVGSGSTEAFF.